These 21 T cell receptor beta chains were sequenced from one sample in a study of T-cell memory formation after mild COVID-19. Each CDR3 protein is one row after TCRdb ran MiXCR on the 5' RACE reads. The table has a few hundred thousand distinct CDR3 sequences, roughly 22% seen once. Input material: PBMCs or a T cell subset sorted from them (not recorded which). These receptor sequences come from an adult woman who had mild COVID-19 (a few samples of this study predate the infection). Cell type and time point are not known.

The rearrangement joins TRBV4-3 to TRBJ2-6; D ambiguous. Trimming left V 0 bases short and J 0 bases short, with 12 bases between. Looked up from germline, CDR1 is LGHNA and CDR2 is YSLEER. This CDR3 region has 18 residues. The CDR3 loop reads CASSQEFGTSSGANVLTF. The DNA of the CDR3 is TGCGCCAGCAGCCAAGAGTTCGGCACCAGCTCTGGGGCCAACGTCCTGACTTTC.

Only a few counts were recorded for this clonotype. The CDR3 loop is CASSDVETGAYEQYF. The CDR3 nucleotides read TGTGCCAGCAGTGATGTCGAGACAGGGGCGTACGAGCAGTACTTC. The V call is TRBV2, the J call TRBJ2-7; TRBD1 matches at 8 bases. Looked up from germline, CDR1 is SNHLY and CDR2 is FYNNEI. This CDR3 is built from 15 residues. After removal of 3 bases from V and 4 bases from J, the junction contained 8 bases not matched to a gene.

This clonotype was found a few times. CDR3 bases: TGTGCCATCAGTGAGGGAAGGAATGAGCAGTTCTTC. Protein product: CAISEGRNEQFF. This rearrangement joins TRBV10-3 to TRBJ2-1, with D unresolved. CDR1 is ENHRY, CDR2 SYGVKD, per germline. The CDR3 contains 12 residues. V lost 2 bases to trimming and J lost 7 bases, with 6 bases between them.

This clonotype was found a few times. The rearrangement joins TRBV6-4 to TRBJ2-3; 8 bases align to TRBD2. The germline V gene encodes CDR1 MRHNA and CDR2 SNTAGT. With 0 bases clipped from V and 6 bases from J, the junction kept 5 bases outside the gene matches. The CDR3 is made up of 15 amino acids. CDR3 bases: TGTGCCAGCAGTGACTCCAGCGGGAGAGTCGATACGCAGTATTTT. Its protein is CASSDSSGRVDTQYF.

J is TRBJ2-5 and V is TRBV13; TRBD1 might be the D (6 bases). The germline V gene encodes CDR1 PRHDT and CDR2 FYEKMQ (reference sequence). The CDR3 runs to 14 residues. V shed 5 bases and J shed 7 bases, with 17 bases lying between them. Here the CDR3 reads CASSPPGGKGTQYF. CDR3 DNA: TGTGCCAGCAGCCCCCCTGGGGGCAAGGGGACCCAGTACTTC.

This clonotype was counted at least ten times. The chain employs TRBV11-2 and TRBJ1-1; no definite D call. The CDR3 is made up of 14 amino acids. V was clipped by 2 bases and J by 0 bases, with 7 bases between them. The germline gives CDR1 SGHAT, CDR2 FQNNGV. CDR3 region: CASSLKGMNTEAFF. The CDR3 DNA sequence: TGTGCCAGCAGCTTAAAGGGAATGAACACTGAAGCTTTCTTT.

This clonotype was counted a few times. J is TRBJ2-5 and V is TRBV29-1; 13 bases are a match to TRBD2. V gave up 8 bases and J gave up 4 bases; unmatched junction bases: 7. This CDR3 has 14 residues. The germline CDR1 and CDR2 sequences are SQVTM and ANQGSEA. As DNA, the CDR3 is TGCAGCTCCAGGACTAGCGGGAGAGGAGAGACCCAGTACTTC. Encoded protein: CSSRTSGRGETQYF. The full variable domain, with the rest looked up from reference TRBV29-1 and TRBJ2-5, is SAVISQKPSRDICQRGTSLTIQCQVDSQVTMMFWYRQQPGQSLTLIATANQGSEATYESGFVIDKFPISRPNLTFSTLTVSNMSPEDSSIYLCSSRTSGRGETQYFGPGTRLLVL.

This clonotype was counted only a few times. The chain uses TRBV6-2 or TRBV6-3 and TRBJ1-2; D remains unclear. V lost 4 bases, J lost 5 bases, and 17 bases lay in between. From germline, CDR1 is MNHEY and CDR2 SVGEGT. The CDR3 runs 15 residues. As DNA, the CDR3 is TGTGCCAGCAGTTTCCCTCCTTGGGCCTCGTATGGCTACACCTTC. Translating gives CASSFPPWASYGYTF.

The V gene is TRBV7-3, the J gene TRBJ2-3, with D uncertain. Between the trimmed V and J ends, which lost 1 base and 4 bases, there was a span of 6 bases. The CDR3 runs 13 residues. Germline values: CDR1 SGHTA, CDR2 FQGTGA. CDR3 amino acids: CASSLMASDTQYF. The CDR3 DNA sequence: TGTGCCAGCAGCTTAATGGCATCAGATACGCAGTATTTT.

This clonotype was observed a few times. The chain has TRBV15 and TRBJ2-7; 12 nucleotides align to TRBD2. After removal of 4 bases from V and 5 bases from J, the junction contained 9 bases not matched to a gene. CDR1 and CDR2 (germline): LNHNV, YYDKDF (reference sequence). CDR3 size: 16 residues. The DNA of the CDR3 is TGTGCCACCAGCACGACTAGCGGGAGAGGTGTTAACGAGCAGTACTTC. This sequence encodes CATSTTSGRGVNEQYF.

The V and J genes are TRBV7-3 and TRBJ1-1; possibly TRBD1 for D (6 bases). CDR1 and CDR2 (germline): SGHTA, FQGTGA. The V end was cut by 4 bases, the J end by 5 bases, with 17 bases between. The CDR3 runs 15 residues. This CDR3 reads CASSSRGAPLTEAFF. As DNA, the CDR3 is TGTGCCAGCAGCTCCCGGGGGGCCCCCTTAACTGAAGCTTTCTTT.

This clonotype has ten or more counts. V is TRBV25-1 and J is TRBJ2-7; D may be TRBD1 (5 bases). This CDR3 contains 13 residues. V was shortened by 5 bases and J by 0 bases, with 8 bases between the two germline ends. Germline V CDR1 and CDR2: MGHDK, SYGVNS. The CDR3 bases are TGTGCCAGCAGTAGGGGTAGCTCCTACGAGCAGTACTTC. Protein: CASSRGSSYEQYF.

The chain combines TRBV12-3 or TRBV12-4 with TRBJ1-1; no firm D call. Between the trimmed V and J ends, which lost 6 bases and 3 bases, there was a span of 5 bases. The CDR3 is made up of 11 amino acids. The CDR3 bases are TGTGCCAGCAGGATGGACACTGAAGCTTTCTTT. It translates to CASRMDTEAFF.

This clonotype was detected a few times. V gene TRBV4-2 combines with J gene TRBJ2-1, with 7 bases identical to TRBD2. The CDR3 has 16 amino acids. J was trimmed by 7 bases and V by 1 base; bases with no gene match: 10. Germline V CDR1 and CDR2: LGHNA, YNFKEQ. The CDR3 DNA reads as TGTGCCAGCAGCCAAGGAACTGGCGGGAGAACAAATGAGCAGTTCTTC. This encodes CASSQGTGGRTNEQFF.

CDR3: CATSDARQGSYEQYF. CDR3 nucleotide sequence: TGTGCCACCAGTGATGCCCGACAGGGATCCTACGAGCAGTACTTC. The chain combines TRBV24-1 with TRBJ2-7; 7 positions match TRBD1. V dropped 3 bases and J dropped 1; count of bases not matched to a gene: 5. CDR1 is KGHDR and CDR2 is SFDVKD in the germline V gene. This CDR3 is 15 amino acids long.

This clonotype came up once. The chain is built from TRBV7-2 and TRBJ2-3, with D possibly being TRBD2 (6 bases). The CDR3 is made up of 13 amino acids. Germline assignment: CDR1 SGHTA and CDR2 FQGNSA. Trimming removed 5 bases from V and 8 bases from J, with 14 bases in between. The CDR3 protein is CASSTGVSGTQYF. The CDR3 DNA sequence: TGTGCCAGCAGCACGGGGGTCTCGGGTACGCAGTATTTT.

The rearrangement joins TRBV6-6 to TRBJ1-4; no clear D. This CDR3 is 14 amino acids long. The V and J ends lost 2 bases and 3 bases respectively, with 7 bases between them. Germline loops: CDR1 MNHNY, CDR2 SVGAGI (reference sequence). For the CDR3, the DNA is TGTGCCAGCAGTTACAGCCTTTCTAATGAAAAACTGTTTTTT. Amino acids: CASSYSLSNEKLFF.

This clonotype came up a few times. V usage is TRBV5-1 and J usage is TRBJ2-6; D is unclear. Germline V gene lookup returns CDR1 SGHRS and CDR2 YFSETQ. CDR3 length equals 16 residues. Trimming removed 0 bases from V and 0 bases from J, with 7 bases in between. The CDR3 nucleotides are TGCGCCAGCAGCTTGGGACACAGCTCTGGGGCCAACGTCCTGACTTTC. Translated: CASSLGHSSGANVLTF.

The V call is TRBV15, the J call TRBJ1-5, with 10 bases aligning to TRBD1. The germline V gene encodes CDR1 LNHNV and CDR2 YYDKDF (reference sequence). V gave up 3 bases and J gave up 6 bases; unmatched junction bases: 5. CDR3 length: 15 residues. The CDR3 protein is CATSSDRGRIQPQHF. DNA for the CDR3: TGTGCCACCAGCAGTGACAGGGGGCGGATTCAGCCCCAGCATTTT.

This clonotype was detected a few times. CDR3: CSAPRRSTNTGELFF. The CDR3 coding sequence is TGCAGTGCTCCCCGGCGTAGCACGAACACCGGGGAGCTGTTTTTT. This chain uses TRBV20-1 with TRBJ2-2; D gene unclear. V was clipped by 5 bases and J by 0 bases, with 13 bases between them. Per germline, CDR1 DFQATT and CDR2 SNEGSKA (reference sequence). This CDR3 is built from 15 residues.

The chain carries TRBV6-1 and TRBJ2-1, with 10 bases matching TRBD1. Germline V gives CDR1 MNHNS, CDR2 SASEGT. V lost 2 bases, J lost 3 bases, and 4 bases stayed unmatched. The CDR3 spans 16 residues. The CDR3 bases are TGTGCCAGCAGTGAACCAAGGACAGGGGGCTACAATGAGCAGTTCTTC. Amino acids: CASSEPRTGGYNEQFF.